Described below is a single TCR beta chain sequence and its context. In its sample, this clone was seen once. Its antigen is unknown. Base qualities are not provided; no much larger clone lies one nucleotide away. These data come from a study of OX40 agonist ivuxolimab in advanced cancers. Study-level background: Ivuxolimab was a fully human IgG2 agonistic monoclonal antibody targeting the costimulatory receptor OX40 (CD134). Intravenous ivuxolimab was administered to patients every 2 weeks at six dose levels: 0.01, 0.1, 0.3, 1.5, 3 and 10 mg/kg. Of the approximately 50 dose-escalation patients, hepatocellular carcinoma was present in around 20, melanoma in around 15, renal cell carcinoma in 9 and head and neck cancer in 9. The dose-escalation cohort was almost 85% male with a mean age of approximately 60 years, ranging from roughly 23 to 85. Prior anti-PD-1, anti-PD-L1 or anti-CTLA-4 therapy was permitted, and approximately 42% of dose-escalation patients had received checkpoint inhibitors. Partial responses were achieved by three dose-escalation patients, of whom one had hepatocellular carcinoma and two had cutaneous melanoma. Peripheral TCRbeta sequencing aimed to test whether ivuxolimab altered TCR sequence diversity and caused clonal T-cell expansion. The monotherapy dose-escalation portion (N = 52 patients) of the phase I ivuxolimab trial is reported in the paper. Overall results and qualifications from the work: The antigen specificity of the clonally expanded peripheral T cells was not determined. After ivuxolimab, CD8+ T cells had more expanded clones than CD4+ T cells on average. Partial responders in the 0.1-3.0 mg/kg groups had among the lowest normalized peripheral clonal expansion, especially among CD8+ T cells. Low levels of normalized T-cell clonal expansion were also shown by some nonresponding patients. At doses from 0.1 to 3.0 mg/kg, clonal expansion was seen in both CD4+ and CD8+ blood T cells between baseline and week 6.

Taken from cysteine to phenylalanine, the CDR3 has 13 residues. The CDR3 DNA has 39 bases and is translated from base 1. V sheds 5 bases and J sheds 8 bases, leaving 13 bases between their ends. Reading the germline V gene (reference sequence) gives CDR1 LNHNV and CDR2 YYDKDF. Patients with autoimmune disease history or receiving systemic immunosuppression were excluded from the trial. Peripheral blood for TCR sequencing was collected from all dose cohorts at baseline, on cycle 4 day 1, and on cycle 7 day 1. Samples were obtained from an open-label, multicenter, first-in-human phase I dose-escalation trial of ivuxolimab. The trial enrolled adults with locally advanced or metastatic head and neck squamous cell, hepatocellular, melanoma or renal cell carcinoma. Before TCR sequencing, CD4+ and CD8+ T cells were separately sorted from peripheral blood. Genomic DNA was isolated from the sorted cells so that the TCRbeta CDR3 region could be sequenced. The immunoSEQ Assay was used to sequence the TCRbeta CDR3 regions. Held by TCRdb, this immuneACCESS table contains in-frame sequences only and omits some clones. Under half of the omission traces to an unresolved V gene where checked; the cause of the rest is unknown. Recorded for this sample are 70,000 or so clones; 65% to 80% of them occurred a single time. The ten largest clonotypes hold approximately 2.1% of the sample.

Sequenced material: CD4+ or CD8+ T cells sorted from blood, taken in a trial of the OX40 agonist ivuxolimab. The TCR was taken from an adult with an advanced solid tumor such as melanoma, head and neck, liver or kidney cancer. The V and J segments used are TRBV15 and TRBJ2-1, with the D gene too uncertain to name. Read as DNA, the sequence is TGTGCCACCAGCTTCGCAGTCTTCGATGAGCAGTTCTTC. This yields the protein CATSFAVFDEQFF. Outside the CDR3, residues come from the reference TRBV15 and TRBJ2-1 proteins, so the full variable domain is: DAMVIQNPRYQVTQFGKPVTLSCSQTLNHNVMYWYQQKSSQAPKLLFHYYDKDFNNEADTPDNFQSRRPNTSFCFLDIRSPGLGDTAMYLCATSFAVFDEQFFGPGTRLTVL.